This T cell receptor beta chain is from a study of human T cells and chemical hapten exposure. For the library, individual cDNA molecules each received unique molecular identifiers. Under the authors' procedure: There were a median of approximately 88,000 TCRs per sample, with a range from about 23,224 to 690,600. TCRdb ran MiXCR on the reads and lists one entry per CDR3 protein. V and J calls and clone size were set by TCRdb, not the authors. The sample includes about 120,000 distinct CDR3 sequences, over 6.5% of them seen just once. The table lists this clonotype with many counts. It was from unfractionated whole blood that total RNA was extracted. This CDR3 region has 13 residues. V gave up 1 base and J gave up 10 bases, with 10 bases separating them. The germline V gene encodes CDR1 MGHRA and CDR2 YSYEKL.

This receptor was identified in a human donor in good health. Some clones in this sample may be carry-over from other donors' samples. This sequence joins TRBV4-1 and TRBJ1-4, with unresolved D. Sequences were obtained from whole blood. Here the CDR3 reads CASSQVPGGKLFF. In DNA, the CDR3 is TGCGCCAGCAGCCAAGTGCCAGGAGGAAAACTGTTTTTT.